This is a list of T cell receptor beta chains from one sample in a study of blood T cells in healthy people across ages. Each CDR3 protein gets one entry after TCRdb re-called the 5' RACE reads with MiXCR. The table has about a million distinct CDR3 sequences, roughly two fifths seen once. Sequenced sample: blood. The receptors here all came from a man between 18 and 35 years old in good health. CDR3s include the opening cysteine and the closing phenylalanine or tryptophan. A D gene is named only where the DNA matches it firmly. Where a row states a size, it is once, few, many or the class of an expanded clone; other rows omit it.

v_call	j_call	d_call	clone_size	cdr3_nt	cdr3_aa
TRBV7-2	TRBJ1-6	-	-	TGTGCCAGCGGGTCACTAGGGGTTCTTTCACCCCTCCACTTT	CASGSLGVLSPLHF
TRBV12-3/TRBV12-4	TRBJ1-4	-	many	TGTGCCAGCACGCACGGGAATGAAAAACTGTTTTTT	CASTHGNEKLFF
TRBV4-3	TRBJ2-3	-	-	TGCGCCAGCAGCCAAGCGCCTATGACCGCCACAGATACGCAGTATTTT	CASSQAPMTATDTQYF
TRBV4-1	TRBJ2-7	-	-	TGCGCCAGCAGCCAAGATCAAGGGTTTGGAATCTCCTACAATGAGCAGTACTTC	CASSQDQGFGISYNEQYF
TRBV7-3	TRBJ2-1	-	-	TGTGCCAGCAGCTTACTATGGAGCTCCTACAATGAGCAGTTCTTC	CASSLLWSSYNEQFF
TRBV20-1	TRBJ2-1	TRBD1	-	TGCAGTGCCGCGGACAGGGACTTCAATGAGCAGTTCTTC	CSAADRDFNEQFF
TRBV20-1	TRBJ1-5	-	-	TGCAGTGCTAGGGTGACAGGAAGACCTGATCAGCCCCAGCATTTT	CSARVTGRPDQPQHF
TRBV10-3	TRBJ2-7	-	many	TGTGCCATCAGTGAGCAGGGTTACGAGCAGTACTTC	CAISEQGYEQYF
TRBV9	TRBJ2-3	TRBD2	few	TGTGCCAGCAGCGGCCCCTTTACTCTTACTAGCGGGGGGATGTCAGATACGCAGTATTTT	CASSGPFTLTSGGMSDTQYF
TRBV7-6	TRBJ2-5	TRBD1	-	TGTGCCAGCAGCTTATGGGACAGGGAAAAGACCCAGTACTTC	CASSLWDREKTQYF
TRBV11-3	TRBJ2-1	TRBD2	few	TGTGCCAGCAGCCCTCGCGGCGAGCGGGAGAATGAGCAGTTCTTC	CASSPRGERENEQFF
TRBV12-3/TRBV12-4	TRBJ1-6	TRBD1	few	TGTGCCAGCAGTTTAGTTCCCAGGGGGAGAAATTCACCCCTCCACTTT	CASSLVPRGRNSPLHF
TRBV20-1	TRBJ2-3	-	-	TGCAGTGCCCCCAATGGGGTTTCTAGCACAGATACGCAGTATTTT	CSAPNGVSSTDTQYF
TRBV6-6	TRBJ2-3	-	-	TGTGCCAACAGCCTACAGGACCGCACAGATACGCAGTATTTT	CANSLQDRTDTQYF
TRBV7-9	TRBJ1-2	-	-	TGTGCCAGCAGCTCCGGGTGGTCTAACTATGGCTACACCTTC	CASSSGWSNYGYTF
TRBV2	TRBJ2-7	-	-	TGTGCCAGCAGAGGGACATACCTCGAGCAGTACTTC	CASRGTYLEQYF
TRBV7-9	TRBJ2-3	TRBD1	-	TGTGCCAGCAGCCTCACCCGGGACAGGGCAGGAGATACGCAGTATTTT	CASSLTRDRAGDTQYF
TRBV24-1	TRBJ2-1	TRBD2	-	TGTGCCACCAGTGTCCCTAGCGGGGATGTAACTGAGCAGTTCTTC	CATSVPSGDVTEQFF
TRBV18	TRBJ1-4	-	many	TGTGCCAGCTCACCCCAGGCGCCCACTAATGAAAAACTGTTTTTT	CASSPQAPTNEKLFF
TRBV2	TRBJ2-7	-	-	TGTGCCAGCAGCGTAGACACGTCCTACGAGCAGTACTTC	CASSVDTSYEQYF
TRBV27	TRBJ2-1	-	few	TGTGCCAGCAACGCAAACAATGAGCAGTTCTTC	CASNANNEQFF
TRBV11-2	TRBJ1-5	-	few	TGTGCCAGCAGCCCTAGGGGGGGGAATGGGAATCAGCCCCAGCATTTT	CASSPRGGNGNQPQHF
TRBV3-1	TRBJ2-1	-	-	TGTGCCAGCAGCCAAGATCCGCTTCGTTCGGCTGAGCAGTTCTTC	CASSQDPLRSAEQFF
TRBV2	TRBJ2-2	-	-	TGTGCCAGCAAAGTCACCGGGGAGCTGTTTTTT	CASKVTGELFF
TRBV7-9	TRBJ2-3	-	few	TGTGCCAGCAGCTTATCCGGCGGGGGCGACACAGATACGCAGTATTTT	CASSLSGGGDTDTQYF
TRBV7-2	TRBJ1-1	-	few	TGTGCCAGCAGCTTGGGAGGCAGGGTGAACACTGAAGCTTTCTTT	CASSLGGRVNTEAFF
TRBV6-5	TRBJ2-4	-	-	TGTGCCAGCAGTTACTCGGCAGCAATAGCCAAAAACATTCAGTACTTC	CASSYSAAIAKNIQYF